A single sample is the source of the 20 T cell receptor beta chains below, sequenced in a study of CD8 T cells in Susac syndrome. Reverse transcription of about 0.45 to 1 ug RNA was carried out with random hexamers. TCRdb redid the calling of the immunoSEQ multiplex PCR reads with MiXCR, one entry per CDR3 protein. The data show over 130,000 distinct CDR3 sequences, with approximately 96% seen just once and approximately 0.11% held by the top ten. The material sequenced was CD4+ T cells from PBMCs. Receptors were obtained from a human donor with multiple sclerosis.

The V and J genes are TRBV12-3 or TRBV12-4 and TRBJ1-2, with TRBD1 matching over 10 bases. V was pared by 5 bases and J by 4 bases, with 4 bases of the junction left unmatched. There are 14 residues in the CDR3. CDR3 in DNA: TGTGCCAGCAGTGGACAGGGGGGCCTCTATGGCTACACCTTC. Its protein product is CASSGQGGLYGYTF.

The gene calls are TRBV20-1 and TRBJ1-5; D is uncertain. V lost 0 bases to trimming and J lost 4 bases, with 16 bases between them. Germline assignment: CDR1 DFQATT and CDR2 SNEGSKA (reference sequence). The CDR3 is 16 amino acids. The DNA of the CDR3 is TGCAGTGCTAGAGATCCGGTACTAGGTTTTAATCAGCCCCAGCATTTT. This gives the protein CSARDPVLGFNQPQHF.

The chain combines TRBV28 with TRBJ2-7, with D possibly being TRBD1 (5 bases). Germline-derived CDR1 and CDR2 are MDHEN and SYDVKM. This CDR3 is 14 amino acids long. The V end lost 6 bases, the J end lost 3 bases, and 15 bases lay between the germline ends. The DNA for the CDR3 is TGTGCCAGCAGCTCCCCAGTCGACAGCTACGAGCAGTACTTC. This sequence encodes CASSSPVDSYEQYF.

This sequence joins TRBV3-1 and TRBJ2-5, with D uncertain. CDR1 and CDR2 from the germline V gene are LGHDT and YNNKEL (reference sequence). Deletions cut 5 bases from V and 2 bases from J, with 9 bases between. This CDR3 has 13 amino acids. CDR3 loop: CASSYSNQETQYF. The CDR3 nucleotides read TGTGCCAGCAGCTACAGTAATCAAGAGACCCAGTACTTC.

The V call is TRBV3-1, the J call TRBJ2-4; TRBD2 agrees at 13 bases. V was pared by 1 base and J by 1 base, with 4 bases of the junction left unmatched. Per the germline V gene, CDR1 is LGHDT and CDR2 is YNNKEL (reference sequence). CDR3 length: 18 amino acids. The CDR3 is CASSQGLAGGLAKNIQYF. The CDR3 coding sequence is TGTGCCAGCAGCCAAGGACTAGCGGGAGGACTTGCCAAAAACATTCAGTACTTC. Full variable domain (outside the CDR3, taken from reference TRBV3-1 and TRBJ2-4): DTAVSQTPKYLVTQMGNDKSIKCEQNLGHDTMYWYKQDSKKFLKIMFSYNNKELIINETVPNRFSPKSPDKAHLNLHINSLELGDSAVYFCASSQGLAGGLAKNIQYFGAGTRLSVL.

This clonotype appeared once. This chain's CDR3 is CSAARTAYEQYF. The CDR3 DNA is TGCAGTGCTGCCCGGACGGCTTACGAGCAGTACTTC. The gene calls are TRBV20-1 and TRBJ2-7; D not resolved. V was shortened by 5 bases and J by 4 bases, with 12 bases between the two germline ends. CDR3 length: 12 residues. Germline values: CDR1 DFQATT, CDR2 SNEGSKA (reference sequence).

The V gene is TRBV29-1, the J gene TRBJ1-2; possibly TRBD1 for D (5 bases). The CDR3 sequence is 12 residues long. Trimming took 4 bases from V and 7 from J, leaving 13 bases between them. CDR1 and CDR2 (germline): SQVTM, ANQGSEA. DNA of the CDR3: TGCAGCGTTGCCCTCCCGACAGCTGGCTACACCTTC. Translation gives CSVALPTAGYTF.

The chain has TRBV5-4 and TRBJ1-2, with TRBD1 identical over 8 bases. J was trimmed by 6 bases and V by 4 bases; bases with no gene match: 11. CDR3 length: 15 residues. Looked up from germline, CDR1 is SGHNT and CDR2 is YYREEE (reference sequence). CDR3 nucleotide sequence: TGTGCCAGCAGCATACCCTCAGGGGGCGGACATGGCTACACCTTC. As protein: CASSIPSGGGHGYTF.

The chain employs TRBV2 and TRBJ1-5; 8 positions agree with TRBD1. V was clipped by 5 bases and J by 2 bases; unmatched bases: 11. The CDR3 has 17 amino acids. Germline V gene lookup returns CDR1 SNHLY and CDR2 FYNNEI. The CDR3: CASSTSGQGFGNQPQHF. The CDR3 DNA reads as TGTGCCAGCAGTACCTCCGGACAGGGTTTCGGCAATCAGCCCCAGCATTTT. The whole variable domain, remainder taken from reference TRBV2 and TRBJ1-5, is EPEVTQTPSHQVTQMGQEVILRCVPISNHLYFYWYRQILGQKVEFLVSFYNNEISEKSEIFDDQFSVERPDGSNFTLKIRSTKLEDSAMYFCASSTSGQGFGNQPQHFGDGTRLSIL.

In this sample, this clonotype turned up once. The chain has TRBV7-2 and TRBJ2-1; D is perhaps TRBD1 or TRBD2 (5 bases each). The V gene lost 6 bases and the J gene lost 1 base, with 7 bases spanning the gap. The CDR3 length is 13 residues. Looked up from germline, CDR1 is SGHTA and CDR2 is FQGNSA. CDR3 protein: CASRGVSYNEQFF. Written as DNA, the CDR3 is TGTGCCAGCAGGGGGGTGTCCTACAATGAGCAGTTCTTC.

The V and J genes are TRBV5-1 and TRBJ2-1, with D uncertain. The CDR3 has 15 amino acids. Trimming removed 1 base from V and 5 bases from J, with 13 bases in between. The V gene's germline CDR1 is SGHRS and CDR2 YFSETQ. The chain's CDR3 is CASSLSPIGDNEQFF. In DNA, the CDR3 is TGCGCCAGCAGCTTGTCCCCCATCGGAGACAATGAGCAGTTCTTC.

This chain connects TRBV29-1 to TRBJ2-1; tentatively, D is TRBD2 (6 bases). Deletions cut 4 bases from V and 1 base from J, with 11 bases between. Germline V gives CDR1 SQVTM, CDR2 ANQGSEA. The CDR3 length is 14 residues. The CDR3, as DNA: TGCAGCGTTGTGGGGGGAGTTTCCTACAATGAGCAGTTCTTC. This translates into CSVVGGVSYNEQFF.

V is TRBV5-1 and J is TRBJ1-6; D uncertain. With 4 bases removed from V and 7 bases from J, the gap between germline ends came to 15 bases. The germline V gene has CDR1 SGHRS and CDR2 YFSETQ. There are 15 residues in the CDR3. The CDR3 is CASSPREIGNSPLHF. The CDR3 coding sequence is TGCGCCAGCAGCCCAAGGGAGATCGGCAATTCACCCCTCCACTTT.

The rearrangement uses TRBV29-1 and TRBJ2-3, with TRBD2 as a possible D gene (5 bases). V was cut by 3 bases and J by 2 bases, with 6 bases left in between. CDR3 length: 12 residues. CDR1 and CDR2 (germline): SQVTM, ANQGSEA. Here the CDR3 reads CSVDGDTDTQYF. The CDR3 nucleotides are TGCAGCGTTGACGGGGACACAGATACGCAGTATTTT.

CDR3 loop: CASSRGTTNYGYTF. The CDR3 nucleotides read TGTGCCAGCAGCCGAGGCACGACTAACTATGGCTACACCTTC. V is TRBV3-1 and J is TRBJ1-2, with D unclear. Trimming stripped 4 bases from V and 0 bases from J, with 9 bases between. This CDR3 is 14 amino acids long. CDR1 is LGHDT and CDR2 is YNNKEL in the germline V gene (reference sequence).

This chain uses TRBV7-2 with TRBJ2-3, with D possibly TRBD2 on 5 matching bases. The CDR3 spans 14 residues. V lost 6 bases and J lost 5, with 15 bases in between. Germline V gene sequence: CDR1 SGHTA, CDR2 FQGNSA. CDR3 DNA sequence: TGTGCCAGCAGTCGGACTTTTAGGGTAGATACGCAGTATTTT. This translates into CASSRTFRVDTQYF. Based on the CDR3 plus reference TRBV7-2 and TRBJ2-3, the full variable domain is GAGVSQSPSNKVTEKGKDVELRCDPISGHTALYWYRQSLGQGLEFLIYFQGNSAPDKSGLPSDRFSAERTGGSVSTLTIQRTQQEDSAVYLCASSRTFRVDTQYFGPGTRLTVL.

CDR3 region: CASRGGTVRTGELFF. Written as DNA, the CDR3 is TGTGCCAGCAGGGGCGGGACAGTCAGGACCGGGGAGCTGTTTTTT. The V call is TRBV28, the J call TRBJ2-2; tentative D call: TRBD1 (7 bases). The CDR3 extends over 15 amino acids. Germline CDR1 is MDHEN and CDR2 is SYDVKM. The V end lost 6 bases, the J end lost 5 bases, and 16 bases lay between the germline ends.

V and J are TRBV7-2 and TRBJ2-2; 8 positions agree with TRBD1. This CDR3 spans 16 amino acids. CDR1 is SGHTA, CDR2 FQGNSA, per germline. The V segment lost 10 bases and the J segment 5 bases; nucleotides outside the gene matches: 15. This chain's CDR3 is CATSGGGAVGTGELFF. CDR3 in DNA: TGTGCCACCTCAGGGGGCGGGGCGGTAGGGACCGGGGAGCTGTTTTTT.

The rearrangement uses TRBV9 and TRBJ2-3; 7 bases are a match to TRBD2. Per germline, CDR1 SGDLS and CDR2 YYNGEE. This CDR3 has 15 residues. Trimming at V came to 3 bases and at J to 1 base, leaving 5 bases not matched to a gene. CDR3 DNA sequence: TGTGCCAGCAGCGCCTCCCGGGGGGGCACAGATACGCAGTATTTT. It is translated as CASSASRGGTDTQYF.

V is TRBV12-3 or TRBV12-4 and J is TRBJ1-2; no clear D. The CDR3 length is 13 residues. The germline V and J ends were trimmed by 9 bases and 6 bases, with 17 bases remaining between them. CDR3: CASRMDPANGYTF. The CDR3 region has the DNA TGTGCCAGTCGAATGGATCCTGCTAATGGCTACACCTTC.